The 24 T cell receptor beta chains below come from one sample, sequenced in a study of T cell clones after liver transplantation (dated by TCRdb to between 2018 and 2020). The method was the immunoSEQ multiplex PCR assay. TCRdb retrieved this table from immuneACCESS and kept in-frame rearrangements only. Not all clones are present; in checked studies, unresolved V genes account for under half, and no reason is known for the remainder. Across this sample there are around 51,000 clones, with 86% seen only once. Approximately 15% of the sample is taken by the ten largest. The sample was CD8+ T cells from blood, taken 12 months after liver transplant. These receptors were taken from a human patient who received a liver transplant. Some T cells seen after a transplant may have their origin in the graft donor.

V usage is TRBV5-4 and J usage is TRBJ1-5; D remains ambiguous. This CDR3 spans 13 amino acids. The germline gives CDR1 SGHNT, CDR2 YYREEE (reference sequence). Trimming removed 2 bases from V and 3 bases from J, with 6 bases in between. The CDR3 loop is CASSFGYNQPQHF. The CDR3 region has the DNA TGTGCCAGCAGCTTTGGCTACAATCAGCCCCAGCATTTT.

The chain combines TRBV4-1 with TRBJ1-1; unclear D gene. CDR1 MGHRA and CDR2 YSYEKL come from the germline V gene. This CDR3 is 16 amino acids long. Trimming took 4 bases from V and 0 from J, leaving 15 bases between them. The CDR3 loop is CASSPEGGSMNTEAFF. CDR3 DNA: TGCGCCAGCAGCCCCGAAGGTGGGTCTATGAACACTGAAGCTTTCTTT.

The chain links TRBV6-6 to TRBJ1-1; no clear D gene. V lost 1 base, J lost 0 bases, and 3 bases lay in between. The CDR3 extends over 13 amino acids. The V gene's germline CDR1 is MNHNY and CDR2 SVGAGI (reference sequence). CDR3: CASSYYLNTEAFF. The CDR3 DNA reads TGTGCCAGCAGTTACTACCTGAACACTGAAGCTTTCTTT.

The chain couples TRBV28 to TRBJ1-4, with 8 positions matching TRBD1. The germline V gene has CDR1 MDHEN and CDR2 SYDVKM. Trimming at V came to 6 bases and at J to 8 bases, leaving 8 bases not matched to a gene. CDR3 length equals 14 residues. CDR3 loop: CASSPDRGSEKLFF. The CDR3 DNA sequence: TGTGCCAGCAGCCCCGACAGGGGCAGCGAAAAACTGTTTTTT.

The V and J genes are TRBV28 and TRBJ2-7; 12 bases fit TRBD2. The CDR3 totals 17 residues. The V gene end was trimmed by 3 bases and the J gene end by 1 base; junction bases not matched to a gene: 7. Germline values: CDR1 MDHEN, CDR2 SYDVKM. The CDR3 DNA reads TGTGCCAGCAGTTTGAGCTCGACTAGCGGGGGTTCCTACGAGCAGTACTTC. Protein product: CASSLSSTSGGSYEQYF. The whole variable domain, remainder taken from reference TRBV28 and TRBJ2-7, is DVKVTQSSRYLVKRTGEKVFLECVQDMDHENMFWYRQDPGLGLRLIYFSYDVKMKEKGDIPEGYSVSREKKERFSLILESASTNQTSMYLCASSLSSTSGGSYEQYFGPGTRLTVT.

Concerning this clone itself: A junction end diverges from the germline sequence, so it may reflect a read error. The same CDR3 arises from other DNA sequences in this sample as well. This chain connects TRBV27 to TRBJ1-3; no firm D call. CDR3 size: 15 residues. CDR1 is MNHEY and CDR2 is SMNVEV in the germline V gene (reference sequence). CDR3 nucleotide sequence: TGTGCTAGCAGTTTACGCGGGAACTCTGGAAACACCATATATTTT. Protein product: CASSLRGNSGNTIYF.

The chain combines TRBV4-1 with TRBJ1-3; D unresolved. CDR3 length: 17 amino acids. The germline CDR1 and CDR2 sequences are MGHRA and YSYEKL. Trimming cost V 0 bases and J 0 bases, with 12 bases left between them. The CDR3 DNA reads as TGCGCCAGCAGCCAAGATGTTTCCGTCTACTCTGGAAACACCATATATTTT. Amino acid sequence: CASSQDVSVYSGNTIYF.

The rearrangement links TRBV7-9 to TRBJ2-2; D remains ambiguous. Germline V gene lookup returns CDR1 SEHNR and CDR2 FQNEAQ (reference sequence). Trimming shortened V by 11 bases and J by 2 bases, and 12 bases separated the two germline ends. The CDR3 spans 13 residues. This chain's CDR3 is CAPKDGNTGELFF. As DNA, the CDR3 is TGTGCCCCTAAGGACGGTAACACCGGGGAGCTGTTTTTT.

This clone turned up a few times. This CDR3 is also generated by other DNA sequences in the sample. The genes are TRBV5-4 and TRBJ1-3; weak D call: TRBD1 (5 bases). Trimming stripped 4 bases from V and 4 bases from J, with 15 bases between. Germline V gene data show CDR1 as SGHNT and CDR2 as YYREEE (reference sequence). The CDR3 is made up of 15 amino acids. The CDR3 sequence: CASSPGRGEGNTIYF. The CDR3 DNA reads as TGTGCCAGCAGCCCCGGCCGGGGGGAGGGAAACACCATATATTTT.

The CDR3 reads CASSSLADHEQYF. The CDR3 DNA sequence: TGTGCCAGCAGCTCCTTAGCCGACCACGAGCAGTACTTC. The rearrangement links TRBV7-6 to TRBJ2-7; D remains ambiguous. Germline V CDR1 and CDR2: SGHVS, FNYEAQ. V was trimmed by 4 bases and J by 5 bases, leaving 12 bases between them. This CDR3 has 13 residues.

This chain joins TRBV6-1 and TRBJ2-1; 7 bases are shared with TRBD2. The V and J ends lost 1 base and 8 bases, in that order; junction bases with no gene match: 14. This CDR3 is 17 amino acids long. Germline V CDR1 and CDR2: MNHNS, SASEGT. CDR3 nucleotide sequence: TGTGCCAGCAGTGAAGGGTCGTCGGGGGAGGGCCAGGATGAGCAGTTCTTC. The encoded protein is CASSEGSSGEGQDEQFF.

In DNA form, the CDR3 reads TGTGCCAGCAGCTACAGGGGTCCGGATACGCAGTATTTT. Residues: CASSYRGPDTQYF. The chain carries TRBV5-4 and TRBJ2-3; 7 bases are shared with TRBD1. The germline CDR1 and CDR2 sequences are SGHNT and YYREEE (reference sequence). The CDR3 contains 13 residues. With 3 bases clipped from V and 6 bases from J, the junction kept 4 bases outside the gene matches. Full variable domain (rest looked up from reference TRBV5-4 and TRBJ2-3): ETGVTQSPTHLIKTRGQQVTLRCSSQSGHNTVSWYQQALGQGPQFIFQYYREEENGRGNFPPRFSGLQFPNYSSELNVNALELDDSALYLCASSYRGPDTQYFGPGTRLTVL.

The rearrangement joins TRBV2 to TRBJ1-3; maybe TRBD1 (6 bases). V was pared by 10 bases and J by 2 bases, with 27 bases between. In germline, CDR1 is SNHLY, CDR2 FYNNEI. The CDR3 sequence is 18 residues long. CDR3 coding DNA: TGTGCCATCGACGAGGATACAGGGAGCTTTAGTGCTGGAAACACCATATATTTT. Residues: CAIDEDTGSFSAGNTIYF.

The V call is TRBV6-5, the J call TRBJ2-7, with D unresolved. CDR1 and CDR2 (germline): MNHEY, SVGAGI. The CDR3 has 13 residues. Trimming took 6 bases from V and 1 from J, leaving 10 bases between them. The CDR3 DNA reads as TGTGCCAGCAGCCTCACAGAGTCCTACGAGCAGTACTTC. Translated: CASSLTESYEQYF.

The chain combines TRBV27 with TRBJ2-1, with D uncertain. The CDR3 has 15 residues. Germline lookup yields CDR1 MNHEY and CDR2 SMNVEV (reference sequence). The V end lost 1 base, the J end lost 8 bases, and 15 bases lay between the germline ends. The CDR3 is CASSLYSRWFDEQFF. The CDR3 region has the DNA TGTGCCAGCAGTTTATATTCCCGCTGGTTTGATGAGCAGTTCTTC.

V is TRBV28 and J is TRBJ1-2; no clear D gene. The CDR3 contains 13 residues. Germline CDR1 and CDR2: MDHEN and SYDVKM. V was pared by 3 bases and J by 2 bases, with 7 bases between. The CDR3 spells CASSFLGNYGYTF. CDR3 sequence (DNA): TGTGCCAGCAGTTTTCTGGGAAACTATGGCTACACCTTC.

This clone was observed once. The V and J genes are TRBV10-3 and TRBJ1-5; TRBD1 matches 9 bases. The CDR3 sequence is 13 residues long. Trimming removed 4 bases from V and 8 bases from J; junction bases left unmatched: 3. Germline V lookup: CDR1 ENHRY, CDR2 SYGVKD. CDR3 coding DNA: TGTGCCATCAGTGGGACAGGGGTTGAGCCCCAGCATTTT. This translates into CAISGTGVEPQHF.

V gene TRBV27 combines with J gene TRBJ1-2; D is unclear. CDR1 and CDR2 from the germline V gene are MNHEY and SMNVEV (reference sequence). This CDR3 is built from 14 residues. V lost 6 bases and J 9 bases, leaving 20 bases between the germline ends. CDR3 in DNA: TGTGCCAGCAGCCCAGCAGGCGCTCCACACAGCTACACCTTC. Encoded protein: CASSPAGAPHSYTF.

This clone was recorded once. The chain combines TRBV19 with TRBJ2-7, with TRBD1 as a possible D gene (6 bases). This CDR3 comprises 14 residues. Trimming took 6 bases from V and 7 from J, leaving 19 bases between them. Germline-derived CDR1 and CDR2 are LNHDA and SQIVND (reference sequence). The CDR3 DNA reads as TGTGCCAGTAGCCCGGGACACCTCGTTGGGGAGCAGTACTTC. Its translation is CASSPGHLVGEQYF.

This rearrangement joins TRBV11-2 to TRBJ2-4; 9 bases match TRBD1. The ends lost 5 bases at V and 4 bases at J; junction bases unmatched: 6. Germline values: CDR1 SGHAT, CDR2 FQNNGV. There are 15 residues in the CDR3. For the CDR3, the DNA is TGTGCCAGCAGCGCTGGGACAGGGTATAAAAACATTCAGTACTTC. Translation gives CASSAGTGYKNIQYF.

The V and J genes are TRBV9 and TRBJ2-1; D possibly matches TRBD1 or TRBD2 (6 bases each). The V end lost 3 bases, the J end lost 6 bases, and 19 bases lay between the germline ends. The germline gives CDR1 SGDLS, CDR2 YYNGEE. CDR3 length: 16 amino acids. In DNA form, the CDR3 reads TGTGCCAGCAGCGCACAGTGGGGGGCTTTACCCAATGAGCAGTTCTTC. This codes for CASSAQWGALPNEQFF.

The CDR3 nucleotides are TGCGCCAGCAGCCAGGGGGTTGCGGGAGGGGATGGCTACACCTTC. Translated: CASSQGVAGGDGYTF. V usage is TRBV4-3 and J usage is TRBJ1-2; possibly TRBD1 for D (5 bases). V was cut by 3 bases and J by 6 bases, with 17 bases left in between. This CDR3 contains 15 residues. The V gene's germline CDR1 is LGHNA and CDR2 YSLEER.

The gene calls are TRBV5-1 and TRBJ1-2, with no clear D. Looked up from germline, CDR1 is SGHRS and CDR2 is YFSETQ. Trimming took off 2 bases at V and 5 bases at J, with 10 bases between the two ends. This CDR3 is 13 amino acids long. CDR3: CASSFSSRYGYTF. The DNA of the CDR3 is TGCGCCAGCAGCTTTTCGTCCAGATATGGCTACACCTTC.

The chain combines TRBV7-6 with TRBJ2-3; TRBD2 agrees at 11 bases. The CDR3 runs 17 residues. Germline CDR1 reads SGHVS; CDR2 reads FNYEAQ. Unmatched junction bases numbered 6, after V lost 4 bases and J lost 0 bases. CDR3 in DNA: TGTGCCAGCAGCTGGGCTGGGACTAGCGGAAGCACAGATACGCAGTATTTT. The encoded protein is CASSWAGTSGSTDTQYF.